This T cell receptor (beta chain) comes out of a study of Graves' ophthalmopathy and Graves' hyperthyroidism. Amplified material comprised TCR beta CDR3 regions derived from RNA transcripts. The library came from an HTBI-primed first-round RT-PCR and a second-round multiplex PCR. TCRdb recomputed calls from the multiplex PCR reads with MiXCR, one row per CDR3 protein. The sample consists of 300,000 to 450,000 distinct CDR3 sequences, 15% to 20% of them appearing once. Overall study findings and caveats: Blood also harbored most expanded thyroid clonotypes above 0.001 frequency.

In this sample, this clonotype turned up many times. Its antigen remains unidentified. There are 15 residues in the CDR3. With 3 bases removed from V and 0 bases from J, the gap between germline ends came to 12 bases. Germline V CDR1 and CDR2: MNHEY, SVGEGT. Other autoimmune diseases, uncontrolled infections, pregnancy or lactation ruled patients out of participation. Sequenced: peripheral blood. The rearrangement uses TRBV6-2 or TRBV6-3 and TRBJ2-7; no clear D. This clonotype was obtained from an adult woman with stable Graves' hyperthyroidism. In DNA form, the CDR3 reads TGTGCCAGCAGTTATGAAGGTCCAAGCTCCTACGAGCAGTACTTC. Amino acid sequence: CASSYEGPSSYEQYF.